This TCR beta chain came from a study of shared clonotypes between healthy human individuals. Background on the study: In total, the donors were a couple of women and three men aged 18 to 49. Study-level results: Deeper or shallower sequencing was expected to change how clonotypes are shared among donors.

Genomic DNA per cell subset filled all wells of several immunoSEQ plates. DNA from unsorted PBMC was sequenced on ten immunoSEQ deep assay plates. Here immunoSEQ multiplex PCR was the method, and the copy in TCRdb shows in-frame clones only, minus some. Here the sample spans about 510,000 clones, 79% being singletons. This clone was counted a few times. The antigen remains undetermined. Germline V gene lookup returns CDR1 SGHTA and CDR2 FQGTGA. V lost 1 base and J 2 bases, leaving 8 bases between the germline ends. The CDR3 covers 14 residues. The rearrangement links TRBV7-3 to TRBJ1-1, with unresolved D. The source material was PBMCs. The sequence came from a woman in her forties in good health. Some clones in this sample may be carry-over from other donors' samples. The CDR3 DNA reads TGTGCCAGCAGCTTAAGTGAGGCCAACACTGAAGCTTTCTTT. Its protein product is CASSLSEANTEAFF.